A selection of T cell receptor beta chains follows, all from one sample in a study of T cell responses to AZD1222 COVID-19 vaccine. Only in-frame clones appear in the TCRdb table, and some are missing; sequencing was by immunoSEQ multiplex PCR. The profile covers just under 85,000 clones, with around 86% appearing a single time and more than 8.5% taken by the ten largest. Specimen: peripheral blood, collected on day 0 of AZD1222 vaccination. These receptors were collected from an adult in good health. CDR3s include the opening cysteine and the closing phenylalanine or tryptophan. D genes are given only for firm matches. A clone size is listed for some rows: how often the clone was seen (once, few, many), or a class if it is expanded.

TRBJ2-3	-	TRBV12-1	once	TGTGCCAGCAGCTTTTTACCCCTTGGAGTAGCGGGGGGAGATGCAGATACGCAGTATTTT	CASSFLPLGVAGGDADTQYF
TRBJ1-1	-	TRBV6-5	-	TGTGCCAGCAGTCAAAGCGGGACGAACACTGAAGCTTTCTTT	CASSQSGTNTEAFF
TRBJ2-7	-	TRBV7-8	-	TGTGCCAGCAGCTTAGTGGAGGCAAGCTCCTACGAGCAGTACTTC	CASSLVEASSYEQYF
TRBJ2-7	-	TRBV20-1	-	TGCAGTGCTAGTCGGGACGACGAGCAGTACTTC	CSASRDDEQYF
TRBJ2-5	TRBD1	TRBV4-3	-	TGCGCCAGCAGCCAAGATGGGACAGTCCAAGAGACCCAGTACTTC	CASSQDGTVQETQYF
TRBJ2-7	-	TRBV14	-	TGTGCCAGCAGCCAAGTTTTGAGGGAGCAGTACTTC	CASSQVLREQYF
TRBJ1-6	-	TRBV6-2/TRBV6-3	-	TGTGCCAGCAGTGATAAAATCGGTCCTGATAATTCACCCCTCCACTTT	CASSDKIGPDNSPLHF
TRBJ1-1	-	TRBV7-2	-	TGTGCCAGCAGCTTAGCGGTACAGGGTTTTGAAGCTTTCTTT	CASSLAVQGFEAFF
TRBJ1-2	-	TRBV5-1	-	TGCGCCAGCGCCCGAGGCGGGTCGGATGGCTACACCTTC	CASARGGSDGYTF
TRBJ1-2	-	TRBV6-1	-	TGTGCCAGCAGTGAGACTCAGGGCTATGGCTACACCTTC	CASSETQGYGYTF
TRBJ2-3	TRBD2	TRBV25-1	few	TGTGCCAGCAGTGGAGGGGCGGGAGCCGGGAATACGCAGTATTTT	CASSGGAGAGNTQYF
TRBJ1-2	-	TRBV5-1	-	TGCGCCAGCAGCGAGGAGGGGGTCGAAGGCTACACCTTC	CASSEEGVEGYTF
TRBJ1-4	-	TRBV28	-	TGTGCCAGCAGTTCCCCAACCCTCGGAAAACTGTTTTTT	CASSSPTLGKLFF
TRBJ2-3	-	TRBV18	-	TGTGCCAGCTCACCATCCGGACAGAACACAGATACGCAGTATTTT	CASSPSGQNTDTQYF
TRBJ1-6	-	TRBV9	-	TGTGCCAGCAGCGTAGCGCCGATGAATTCACCCCTCCACTTT	CASSVAPMNSPLHF
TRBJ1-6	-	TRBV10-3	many	TGTGCCATCAGTGAGTCCTTCTCCTATAATTCACCCCTCCACTTT	CAISESFSYNSPLHF
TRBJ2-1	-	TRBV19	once	TGTGCCAGTAGTATATTTGCGGGTAGCTCCTACAATGAGCAGTTCTTC	CASSIFAGSSYNEQFF
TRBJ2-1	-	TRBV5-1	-	TGCGCCAGCAGATCCTCCTCCTACAATGAGCAGTTCTTC	CASRSSSYNEQFF
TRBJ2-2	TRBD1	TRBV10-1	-	TGCGCCAGTGGGACAGGGAGAGCCGGGGAGCTGTTTTTT	CASGTGRAGELFF
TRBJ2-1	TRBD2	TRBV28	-	TGTGCCAGCAGAGGACTAGCGGGAGGGAGGGAGCAGTTCTTC	CASRGLAGGREQFF
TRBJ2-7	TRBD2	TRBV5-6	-	TGTGCCAGCAGCGGGCAAATAGCGGGAAATAGCGACGAGCAGTACTTC	CASSGQIAGNSDEQYF
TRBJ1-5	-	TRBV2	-	TGTGCCAGCAGTGAACTAAGCAATCAGCCCCAGCATTTT	CASSELSNQPQHF
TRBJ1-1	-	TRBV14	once	TGTGCCAGCAGCCAGCAGTTTGCCGGCAGCACTGAAGCTTTCTTT	CASSQQFAGSTEAFF
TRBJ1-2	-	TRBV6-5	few	TGTGCCAGCCAGGGGCAGGATCGAGGCTACACCTTC	CASQGQDRGYTF
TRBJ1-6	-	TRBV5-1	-	TGCGCCAGCAGCTTCGACACGAATAATTCACCCCTCCACTTT	CASSFDTNNSPLHF
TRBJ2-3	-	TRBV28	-	TGTGCCAGCAGTTTGGCCCCTAGCGAGTCTAGCACAGATACGCAGTATTTT	CASSLAPSESSTDTQYF
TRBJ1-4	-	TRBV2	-	TGTGCCAGCAGTGCGGTTACAAATGAAAAACTGTTTTTT	CASSAVTNEKLFF
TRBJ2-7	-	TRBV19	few	TGTGCCAGTAGTCCACGACAGTCAAGCTCCTACGAGCAGTACTTC	CASSPRQSSSYEQYF
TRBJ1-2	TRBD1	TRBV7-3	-	TGTGCCAGCAGCTTTACAGGGGGAAGTGGCTACACCTTC	CASSFTGGSGYTF
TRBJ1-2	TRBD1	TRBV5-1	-	TGCGCCAGCAGCTTGGAGACAGGGGTAGGGAACTATGGCTACACCTTC	CASSLETGVGNYGYTF
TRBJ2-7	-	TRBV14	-	TGTGCCAGCAGCCGAGGGTCGCAAGGGACTGCCCTGGAGCAGTACTTC	CASSRGSQGTALEQYF
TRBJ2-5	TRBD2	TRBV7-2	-	TGTGCCAGCAGCACTAGCGGGTCGGTCGGGACCCAGTACTTC	CASSTSGSVGTQYF
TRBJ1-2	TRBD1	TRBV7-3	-	TGTGCCAGCAGCCTCACCGGGACAGGGTTGGATGGCTACACCTTC	CASSLTGTGLDGYTF
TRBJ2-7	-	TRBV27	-	TGTGCCAGCAGTTTATCGGGAGGAACGCCTAATGCCCGTAAGTACTTC	CASSLSGGTPNARKYF
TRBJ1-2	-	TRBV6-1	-	TGTGCCAGCAGTGAACGTACCGGGACATTAGGCTACACCTTC	CASSERTGTLGYTF